This entry lists 10 T cell receptor beta chains sequenced from one sample in a study. TCRdb's table, derived via immunoSEQ multiplex PCR, lists solely in-frame clones and lacks some. Here the sample spans roughly 68,000 clones, over 85% being singletons. The sample taken for sequencing was PBMCs. These receptors originate from a man between 35 and 55 years old with rheumatoid arthritis.

The chain has TRBV7-2 and TRBJ1-5, with D possibly being TRBD1 (6 bases). Germline V gene data show CDR1 as SGHTA and CDR2 as FQGNSA. The CDR3 runs to 19 residues. Deletions cut 1 base from V and 3 bases from J, with 22 bases between. The CDR3 region has the DNA TGTGCCAGCAGCTTAGGGGTCCTGGGGGCGGGAGCAAACAATCAGCCCCAGCATTTT. Protein product: CASSLGVLGAGANNQPQHF.

The V and J genes are TRBV12-3 or TRBV12-4 and TRBJ1-3; D is undetermined. CDR3 length: 12 residues. The V gene lost 6 bases and the J gene lost 6 bases, with 9 bases spanning the gap. CDR3 DNA sequence: TGTGCCAGCAGGCTGGGGTTAAACACCATATATTTT. Residues: CASRLGLNTIYF.

V is TRBV9 and J is TRBJ2-5; D gene uncertain. Trimming took 0 bases from V and 1 from J, leaving 13 bases between them. This CDR3 has 16 residues. Germline CDR1 reads SGDLS; CDR2 reads YYNGEE. The CDR3 spells CASSVGSGGIQETQYF. Written as DNA, the CDR3 is TGTGCCAGCAGCGTAGGATCCGGCGGTATCCAAGAGACCCAGTACTTC.

The chain has TRBV19 and TRBJ1-4; D is ambiguous. Trimming shortened V by 5 bases and J by 5 bases, and 18 bases separated the two germline ends. The CDR3 is 16 amino acids. The germline V gene has CDR1 LNHDA and CDR2 SQIVND (reference sequence). Here the CDR3 reads CASSLSRGFSNEKLFF. In nucleotides, the CDR3 is TGTGCCAGTAGTCTCTCGAGAGGGTTTTCGAATGAAAAACTGTTTTTT.

A word on this clone: The same CDR3 is also encoded by other DNA sequences in this sample. V usage is TRBV19 and J usage is TRBJ1-5, with D perhaps matching TRBD1 (5 bases). The V gene lost 7 bases and the J gene lost 2 bases, with 12 bases spanning the gap. There are 14 residues in the CDR3. Germline-derived CDR1 and CDR2 are LNHDA and SQIVND (reference sequence). CDR3 region: CASTARGGNQPQHF. CDR3 bases: TGTGCCAGTACTGCAAGGGGCGGCAATCAGCCCCAGCATTTT.

This clone was detected a few times. This chain connects TRBV19 to TRBJ1-5; D not resolved. This CDR3 has 12 amino acids. Trimming shortened V by 5 bases and J by 2 bases, and 4 bases separated the two germline ends. CDR1 is LNHDA, CDR2 SQIVND, per germline (reference sequence). CDR3 sequence: CASSFGNQPQHF. In DNA form, the CDR3 reads TGTGCCAGTAGTTTTGGCAATCAGCCCCAGCATTTT.

The chain recombines TRBV29-1 with TRBJ2-1, with TRBD2 matching over 7 bases. Germline lookup yields CDR1 SQVTM and CDR2 ANQGSEA. V gave up 6 bases and J gave up 1 base; unmatched junction bases: 3. This CDR3 region has 13 residues. The CDR3 DNA reads TGCAGCGTGGTAGCGGGTTCCTACAATGAGCAGTTCTTC. It encodes CSVVAGSYNEQFF.

The rearrangement links TRBV24-1 to TRBJ2-1, with 7 bases fitting TRBD1. The V gene's germline CDR1 is KGHDR and CDR2 SFDVKD. V was clipped by 0 bases and J by 6 bases; unmatched bases: 7. The CDR3 covers 16 residues. The CDR3 region is CATSDLGAGTVNEQFF. The CDR3 DNA is TGTGCCACCAGTGATTTGGGGGCAGGGACAGTCAATGAGCAGTTCTTC.

In this sample, this clone turned up a few times. V and J are TRBV2 and TRBJ2-1; 7 bases map to TRBD1. The CDR3 covers 12 residues. With 11 bases clipped from V and 4 bases from J, the junction kept 5 bases outside the gene matches. Germline-derived CDR1 and CDR2 are SNHLY and FYNNEI. CDR3 amino acids: CAGKDRYNEQFF. CDR3 DNA: TGTGCCGGAAAGGACAGGTACAATGAGCAGTTCTTC.

The V and J genes are TRBV4-1 and TRBJ2-1; unclear D gene. Germline CDR1 and CDR2: MGHRA and YSYEKL. V shed 4 bases and J shed 7 bases, with 5 bases lying between them. This CDR3 spans 11 amino acids. The CDR3 DNA reads as TGCGCCAGCAGCCTCCTTAATGAGCAGTTCTTC. Amino acids: CASSLLNEQFF.